The 3 T cell receptor beta chains given below trace back to one sample, sequenced in a study of blood T cell repertoires in COVID-19. Here immunoSEQ multiplex PCR was the method, and the copy in TCRdb shows in-frame clones only, minus some. The data show tens of thousands of clones, with around 89% seen just once and 10% held by the top ten. Source material: PBMCs or T cells enriched from blood (not recorded which). The receptors here all came from a woman in her thirties or forties who had recovered from COVID-19.

The chain carries TRBV5-4 and TRBJ2-2, with 14 bases matching TRBD2. J gave up 2 bases and V 5 bases, and 5 bases lay outside the gene matches. Germline assignment: CDR1 SGHNT and CDR2 YYREEE (reference sequence). This CDR3 region has 17 residues. The CDR3: CASSIGTSGGNTGELFF. CDR3 in DNA: TGTGCCAGCAGTATTGGGACTAGCGGGGGAAACACCGGGGAGCTGTTTTTT.

V gene TRBV3-1 (or the pseudogene TRBV3-2) combines with J gene TRBJ2-7; a possible D gene is TRBD2 (5 bases). The CDR3 runs to 13 residues. Germline V gene lookup returns CDR1 LGHDT and CDR2 YNNKEL (reference sequence). V lost 0 bases to trimming and J lost 3 bases, with 6 bases between them. CDR3 sequence: CASSQEEGYEQYF. The CDR3 DNA sequence: TGTGCCAGCAGCCAAGAAGAGGGCTACGAGCAGTACTTC.

The CDR3 coding sequence is TGTGCCACCAGTGATATTCGCCAGGGGGTTGAAGCTTTCTTT. Protein sequence: CATSDIRQGVEAFF. The genes are TRBV24-1 and TRBJ1-1; 7 bases agree with TRBD1. The germline V gene has CDR1 KGHDR and CDR2 SFDVKD. CDR3 length: 14 residues. The V segment lost 3 bases and the J segment 7 bases; nucleotides outside the gene matches: 7.